The 22 T cell receptor beta chains presented below share a single source sample, sequenced in a study of CD8 T cells in Susac syndrome (dated by TCRdb to between 2018 and 2020). Receptors were amplified or captured by the immunoSEQ multiplex PCR assay. RNA was extracted using the RNeasy kit, and about 0.45 to 1 ug of the RNA was reverse transcribed with random hexamers. TCRdb reworked the public reads: Q25 trimming with fastp, MiXCR clone assembly, productive beta chains retained. Rows are combined by CDR3 protein, so each entry shows the most common genes and DNA. This sample comprises around 150,000 distinct CDR3 sequences, more than 90% of them detected only once. Around 0.15% of the sample goes to the ten largest clones. Sequences were obtained from CD4+ T cells from PBMCs. The origin of the receptors is a human donor in good health.

This clonotype was observed once. The V gene is TRBV14, the J gene TRBJ1-5, with TRBD1 matching 8 bases. Germline lookup yields CDR1 SGHDN and CDR2 FVKESK. This CDR3 is built from 13 residues. Trimming cost V 5 bases and J 11 bases; bases outside gene matches: 8. DNA for the CDR3: TGTGCCAGCAGCAAAAAACAGGGGGGGGCCCAGCATTTT. The encoded protein is CASSKKQGGAQHF.

The chain couples TRBV20-1 to TRBJ1-1; D not certain. Trimming took 3 bases from V and 0 from J, leaving 11 bases between them. The CDR3 extends over 14 amino acids. Germline V CDR1 and CDR2: DFQATT, SNEGSKA (reference sequence). CDR3 in amino acids: CSARGGNMNTEAFF. CDR3 nucleotides: TGCAGTGCTAGGGGAGGGAATATGAACACTGAAGCTTTCTTT.

The chain employs TRBV20-1 and TRBJ2-3; 11 nucleotides align to TRBD1. This CDR3 is 13 amino acids long. Germline trimming cut 5 bases from V and 6 bases from J; bases unmatched to any gene: 4. The germline gives CDR1 DFQATT, CDR2 SNEGSKA (reference sequence). The CDR3 coding sequence is TGCAGTGCTTGGGACAGGGGGGGGGATACGCAGTATTTT. Protein sequence: CSAWDRGGDTQYF.

The rearrangement links TRBV6-6 to TRBJ2-2; TRBD1 or TRBD2 may be the D gene (7 bases each). The germline gives CDR1 MNHNY, CDR2 SVGAGI (reference sequence). The CDR3 consists of 15 residues. V lost 7 bases, J lost 5 bases, and 17 bases lay in between. DNA of the CDR3: TGTGCCAGCACCGTCGTCCAGGGGGGGACCGGGGAGCTGTTTTTT. This codes for CASTVVQGGTGELFF.

This chain links TRBV4-2 with TRBJ2-1, with 8 positions matching TRBD1. V lost 2 bases and J lost 5; bases outside the gene matches: 2. Germline V CDR1 and CDR2: LGHNA, YNFKEQ. This CDR3 spans 14 amino acids. In DNA form, the CDR3 reads TGTGCCAGCAGCCAACGGACAGGGCACAATGAGCAGTTCTTC. This encodes CASSQRTGHNEQFF.

The chain recombines TRBV24-1 with TRBJ2-2; TRBD2 is a possible D gene (5 bases). The CDR3 sequence is 15 residues long. CDR1 and CDR2 from the germline V gene are KGHDR and SFDVKD. Trimming cost V 4 bases and J 6 bases, with 14 bases left between them. CDR3 residues: CATSETGPGAGELFF. The CDR3 DNA reads TGTGCCACCAGTGAGACCGGGCCCGGGGCCGGGGAGCTGTTTTTT.

This chain uses TRBV20-1 with TRBJ2-7, with D perhaps given as TRBD1 or TRBD2 (6 bases each). The CDR3 is made up of 15 amino acids. CDR1 and CDR2 from the germline V gene are DFQATT and SNEGSKA (reference sequence). V dropped 0 bases and J dropped 3 bases, with 15 bases sitting between them. The CDR3 loop reads CSAREGRGADYEQYF. The CDR3 bases are TGCAGTGCTAGAGAGGGTAGGGGGGCCGACTACGAGCAGTACTTC.

The chain combines TRBV3-1 with TRBJ2-7, with 10 bases identical to TRBD1. Germline V lookup: CDR1 LGHDT, CDR2 YNNKEL (reference sequence). Germline trimming cut 3 bases from V and 6 bases from J; bases unmatched to any gene: 2. This CDR3 comprises 13 residues. The CDR3 nucleotides are TGTGCCAGCAGCCAGGGGACAGGGGCCGAGCAGTACTTC. Protein: CASSQGTGAEQYF.

The rearrangement joins TRBV30 to TRBJ1-5; unclear D gene. CDR1 and CDR2 from the germline V gene are GTSNPN and SVGIG (reference sequence). The CDR3 runs to 13 residues. Trimming took 3 bases from V and 0 from J, leaving 6 bases between them. Here the CDR3 reads CAWRPDSNQPQHF. The CDR3 nucleotides read TGTGCCTGGAGGCCGGATAGCAATCAGCCCCAGCATTTT.

The J gene is TRBJ2-3, the V gene TRBV20-1, with D perhaps TRBD2 (5 bases). CDR1 is DFQATT, CDR2 SNEGSKA, per germline (reference sequence). V was trimmed by 1 base and J by 4 bases, leaving 15 bases between them. The CDR3 sequence is 15 residues long. CDR3 bases: TGCAGTGCTAGAGGCCCCTGGGCGGGCGCAGATACGCAGTATTTT. Translating gives CSARGPWAGADTQYF.

The genes are TRBV21-1 and TRBJ2-5; TRBD2 is taken as the D call from the table, unchecked against the DNA. TRBV21-1 is tagged as a pseudogene. The length of the CDR3 is 14 residues. The CDR3 protein is CASLQPTPPETQYF. The CDR3 DNA reads as TGTGCCAGCCTACAGCCCACCCCCCCAGAGACCCAGTACTTC.

The V gene is TRBV20-1, the J gene TRBJ2-1; D call uncertain. The CDR3 sequence is 14 residues long. CDR1 is DFQATT, CDR2 SNEGSKA, per germline (reference sequence). V lost 6 bases and J 0 bases, leaving 12 bases between the germline ends. The CDR3 DNA follows: TGCAGTGCCGGTGACGGCAGCTCCTACAATGAGCAGTTCTTC. It translates to CSAGDGSSYNEQFF.

The table lists this clonotype with a count of one. The chain joins TRBV29-1 to TRBJ1-6, with a tentative D call TRBD1 (6 bases). The germline gives CDR1 SQVTM, CDR2 ANQGSEA. The CDR3 covers 13 residues. The chain's CDR3 is CRLGWQGWSPLHF. CDR3 DNA: TGCAGACTCGGATGGCAGGGGTGGTCACCCCTCCACTTT.

The CDR3 reads CASSRDQNYEQYF. The CDR3 DNA sequence: TGCGCCAGCAGCCGGGACCAAAACTACGAGCAGTACTTC. V gene TRBV4-1 combines with J gene TRBJ2-7; D may correspond to TRBD1 or TRBD2 (5 bases each). The length of the CDR3 is 13 residues. V was clipped by 4 bases and J by 3 bases, with 10 bases between them. CDR1 is MGHRA and CDR2 is YSYEKL in the germline V gene.

This chain uses TRBV20-1 with TRBJ2-1; D unclear. The CDR3 loop spans 12 amino acids. The germline gives CDR1 DFQATT, CDR2 SNEGSKA (reference sequence). The V end was cut by 2 bases, the J end by 4 bases, with 6 bases between. CDR3 bases: TGCAGTGCTAGACCTTCTTACAATGAGCAGTTCTTC. It specifies CSARPSYNEQFF.

This chain links TRBV27 with TRBJ2-7; either TRBD1 or TRBD2 may fit D (6 bases each). The CDR3 runs 15 residues. The V gene's germline CDR1 is MNHEY and CDR2 SMNVEV (reference sequence). Trimming took off 6 bases at V and 2 bases at J, with 17 bases between the two ends. Here the CDR3 DNA reads TGTGCCAGCAGGCCGCAGGGGACTCGAGCCTACGAGCAGTACTTC. Its translation: CASRPQGTRAYEQYF.

The gene calls are TRBV18 and TRBJ2-7; D might be TRBD1 (6 bases). V was cut by 4 bases and J by 0 bases, with 16 bases left in between. The germline CDR1 and CDR2 sequences are KGHSH and LQKENI. The CDR3 spans 16 residues. The CDR3 spells CASSLLPTGSSYEQYF. The CDR3 DNA reads TGTGCCAGCTCACTCCTCCCGACAGGAAGCTCCTACGAGCAGTACTTC.

The chain joins TRBV20-1 to TRBJ1-1; perhaps TRBD1 as D (6 bases). Trimming stripped 1 base from V and 0 bases from J, with 9 bases between. CDR3 length: 14 amino acids. Per the germline V gene, CDR1 is DFQATT and CDR2 is SNEGSKA (reference sequence). The CDR3 protein is CSARGQAVNTEAFF. CDR3 nucleotides: TGCAGTGCTAGAGGACAGGCGGTGAACACTGAAGCTTTCTTT.

The CDR3 loop is CSARVGQRKQYF. The CDR3 DNA is TGCAGTGCTAGAGTGGGCCAAAGGAAGCAGTACTTC. V gene TRBV20-1 combines with J gene TRBJ2-7, with D unclear. From germline, CDR1 is DFQATT and CDR2 SNEGSKA (reference sequence). This CDR3 comprises 12 residues. V lost 1 base to trimming and J lost 8 bases, with 12 bases between them.

This chain connects TRBV27 to TRBJ1-2; possibly TRBD1 for D (6 bases). Deletions cut 3 bases from V and 6 bases from J, with 14 bases between. The germline V gene encodes CDR1 MNHEY and CDR2 SMNVEV (reference sequence). The CDR3 contains 14 residues. DNA for the CDR3: TGTGCCAGCAGTTTGTGGGGGGGCAACCATGGCTACACCTTC. It codes for CASSLWGGNHGYTF.

The chain uses TRBV12-3 or TRBV12-4 and TRBJ1-1; TRBD1 might be the D (6 bases). V gave up 7 bases and J gave up 5 bases, with 14 bases separating them. The CDR3 totals 13 residues. Here the CDR3 reads CASISDSRTEAFF. DNA of the CDR3: TGTGCCAGCATCTCGGACAGCAGGACTGAAGCTTTCTTT.

The chain combines TRBV11-2 with TRBJ2-3; 8 bases match TRBD2. This CDR3 is 14 amino acids long. Germline trimming cut 7 bases from V and 6 bases from J; bases unmatched to any gene: 9. Germline CDR1 reads SGHAT; CDR2 reads FQNNGV. The CDR3 loop reads CASTEGTSQDTQYF. Written as DNA, the CDR3 is TGTGCCAGCACCGAGGGGACTAGTCAGGATACGCAGTATTTT.